This TCR beta chain was recovered during a study of OX40 agonist ivuxolimab in advanced cancers. About the study: Patients took ivuxolimab, an agonistic anti-OX40 (CD134) antibody. Six ivuxolimab dose levels, 0.01 to 10 mg/kg, were given intravenously every 2 weeks. Mean age around 60 years, range roughly 20 to 85; approximately 80% male. Patients achieving partial responses numbered three: one hepatocellular carcinoma case and two cutaneous melanoma cases.

Trimming pared 8 bases from V and 2 bases from J, leaving 28 bases between. CDR3 length: 18 amino acids. The germline gives CDR1 MNHEY, CDR2 SMNVEV (reference sequence). Here immunoSEQ multiplex PCR was the method, and the copy in TCRdb shows in-frame clones only, minus some. The table includes around 80,000 clones, around nine tenths detected once. This TCR was recovered from an adult with an advanced solid tumor such as melanoma, head and neck, liver or kidney cancer. The starting material was CD4+ or CD8+ T cells sorted from blood, obtained in a trial of the OX40 agonist ivuxolimab. The rearrangement joins TRBV27 to TRBJ2-7; possible D gene TRBD1, 5 bases. The CDR3 nucleotides are TGTGCCAGCGACACCCCATGGGGTGACAGTAAAGGACCCTACGAGCAGTACTTC. Residues: CASDTPWGDSKGPYEQYF.